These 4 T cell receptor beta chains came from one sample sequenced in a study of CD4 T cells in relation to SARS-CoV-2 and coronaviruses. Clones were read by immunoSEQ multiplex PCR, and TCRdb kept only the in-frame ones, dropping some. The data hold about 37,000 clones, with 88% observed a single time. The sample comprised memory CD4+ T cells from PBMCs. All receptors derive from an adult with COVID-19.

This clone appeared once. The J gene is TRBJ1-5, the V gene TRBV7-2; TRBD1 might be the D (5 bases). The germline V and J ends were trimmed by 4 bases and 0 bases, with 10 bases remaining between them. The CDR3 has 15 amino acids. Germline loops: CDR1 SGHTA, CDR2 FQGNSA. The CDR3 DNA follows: TGTGCCAGCAGCTCAGGGTTTTCTAGCAATCAGCCCCAGCATTTT. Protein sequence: CASSSGFSSNQPQHF.

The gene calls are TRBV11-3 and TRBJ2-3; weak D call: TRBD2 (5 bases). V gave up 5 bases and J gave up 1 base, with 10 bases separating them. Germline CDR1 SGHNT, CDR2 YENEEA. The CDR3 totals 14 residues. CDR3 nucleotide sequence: TGTGCCAGCAGCCCCGGGCGGGGCACAGATACGCAGTATTTT. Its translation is CASSPGRGTDTQYF.

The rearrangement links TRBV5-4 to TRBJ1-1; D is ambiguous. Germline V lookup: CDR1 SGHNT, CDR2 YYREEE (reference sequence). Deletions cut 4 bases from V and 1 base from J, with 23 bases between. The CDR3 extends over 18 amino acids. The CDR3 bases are TGTGCCAGCAGCGAGGGAACGGGCCTAGGAGGGAGGAACACTGAAGCTTTCTTT. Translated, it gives CASSEGTGLGGRNTEAFF. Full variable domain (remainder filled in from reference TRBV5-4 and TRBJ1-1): ETGVTQSPTHLIKTRGQQVTLRCSSQSGHNTVSWYQQALGQGPQFIFQYYREEENGRGNFPPRFSGLQFPNYSSELNVNALELDDSALYLCASSEGTGLGGRNTEAFFGQGTRLTVV.

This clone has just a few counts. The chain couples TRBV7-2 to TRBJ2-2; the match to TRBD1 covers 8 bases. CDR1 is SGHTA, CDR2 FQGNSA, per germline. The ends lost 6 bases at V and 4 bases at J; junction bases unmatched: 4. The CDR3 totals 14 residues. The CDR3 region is CASSTGGFTGELFF. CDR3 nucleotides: TGTGCCAGCAGTACAGGGGGTTTCACCGGGGAGCTGTTTTTT.